This is a list of T cell receptor beta chains from one sample in a study of T cells after yellow fever vaccination. TCRdb reprocessed the 5' RACE reads with MiXCR, giving one entry per CDR3 protein. The table records a few hundred thousand distinct CDR3 sequences, 3.2% of them present only once. This specimen was CD4+ T cells sorted from PBMCs, taken 10 days after the yellow fever booster vaccination. The source is a man aged 18 to 29 who received the YFV17D yellow fever vaccine. CDR3s include the opening cysteine and the closing phenylalanine or tryptophan. Fields, in order: D gene, V gene, clone size, J gene, CDR3 length, CDR3 protein, CDR3 DNA. D genes are given only for firm matches. Not all rows give a size; the values are once, few, many and, for expanded clones, a class.

TRBD1	TRBV5-1	many	TRBJ2-7	16	CASSFIPDSTGYEQYF	TGCGCCAGCAGCTTTATCCCGGACTCGACAGGGTACGAGCAGTACTTC
NA	TRBV4-1	many	TRBJ1-2	17	CASSQFRRDTRNYGYTF	TGCGCCAGCAGCCAATTTCGTAGGGATACCCGCAACTATGGCTACACCTTC
NA	TRBV11-2	NA	TRBJ1-2	15	CASSLGRLYGGGYTF	TGTGCCAGCAGCTTGGGACGGCTCTATGGTGGTGGCTACACCTTC
NA	TRBV20-1	few	TRBJ1-5	14	CSARSGDSNQPQHF	TGCAGTGCTAGGTCAGGAGATAGCAATCAGCCCCAGCATTTT
NA	TRBV6-2/TRBV6-3	few	TRBJ2-7	15	CASSYSQRRPYEQYF	TGTGCCAGCAGTTACTCACAGCGCCGTCCCTACGAGCAGTACTTC
TRBD2	TRBV28	few	TRBJ2-1	12	CASGGGYNEQFF	TGTGCCTCCGGGGGGGGATACAATGAGCAGTTCTTC
NA	TRBV5-1	many	TRBJ2-5	13	CASSIQGGETQYF	TGCGCCAGCAGCATACAGGGTGGAGAGACCCAGTACTTC
NA	TRBV12-3/TRBV12-4	few	TRBJ1-5	17	CASSLNWGPRGNQPQHF	TGTGCCAGCAGTTTAAATTGGGGGCCCCGGGGCAATCAGCCCCAGCATTTT
TRBD1	TRBV28	many	TRBJ2-1	15	CASTLGTGGGSEQFF	TGTGCCAGCACCCTAGGGACAGGGGGCGGGTCTGAGCAGTTCTTC
TRBD2	TRBV20-1	many	TRBJ2-5	13	CSAGLAGQETQYF	TGCAGTGCTGGACTAGCGGGGCAAGAGACCCAGTACTTC
NA	TRBV14	few	TRBJ1-2	12	CASSQVGLGYTF	TGTGCCAGCAGCCAAGTGGGGCTCGGCTACACCTTC
NA	TRBV24-1	many	TRBJ2-2	14	CATSDTGGTGELFF	TGTGCCACCAGTGATACCGGGGGAACCGGGGAGCTGTTTTTT
NA	TRBV20-1	many	TRBJ2-3	10	CSARDRTQYF	TGCAGTGCTAGAGATCGGACGCAGTATTTT
NA	TRBV18	NA	TRBJ1-6	17	CASSPSGGRVRDSPLHF	TGTGCCAGCTCACCTTCGGGGGGCCGTGTAAGGGATTCACCCCTCCACTTT
TRBD2	TRBV7-9	NA	TRBJ2-1	15	CASSLKLAGSNEQFF	TGTGCCAGCAGCTTAAAACTAGCGGGGAGCAATGAGCAGTTCTTC